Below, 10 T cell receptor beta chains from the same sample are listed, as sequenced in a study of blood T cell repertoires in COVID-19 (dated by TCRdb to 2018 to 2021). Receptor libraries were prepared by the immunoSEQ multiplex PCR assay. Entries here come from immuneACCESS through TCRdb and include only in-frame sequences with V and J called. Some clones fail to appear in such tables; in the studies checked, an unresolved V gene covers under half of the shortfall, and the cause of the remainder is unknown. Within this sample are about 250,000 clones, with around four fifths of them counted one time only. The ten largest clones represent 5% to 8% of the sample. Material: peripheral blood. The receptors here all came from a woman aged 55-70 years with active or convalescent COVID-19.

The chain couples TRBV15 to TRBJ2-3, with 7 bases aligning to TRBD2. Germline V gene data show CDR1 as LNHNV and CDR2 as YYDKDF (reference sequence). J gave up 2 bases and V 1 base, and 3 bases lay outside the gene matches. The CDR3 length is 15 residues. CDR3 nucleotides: TGTGCCACCAGCAGAGGGGGGGGATACACAGATACGCAGTATTTT. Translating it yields CATSRGGGYTDTQYF.

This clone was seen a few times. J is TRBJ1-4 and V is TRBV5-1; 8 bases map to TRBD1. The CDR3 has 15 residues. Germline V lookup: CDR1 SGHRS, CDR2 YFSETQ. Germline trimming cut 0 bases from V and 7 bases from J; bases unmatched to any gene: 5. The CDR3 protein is CASSLARGLGEKLFF. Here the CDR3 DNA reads TGCGCCAGCAGCTTGGCCAGGGGGCTAGGTGAAAAACTGTTTTTT. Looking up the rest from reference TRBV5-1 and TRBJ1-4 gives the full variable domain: KAGVTQTPRYLIKTRGQQVTLSCSPISGHRSVSWYQQTPGQGLQFLFEYFSETQRNKGNFPGRFSGRQFSNSRSEMNVSTLELGDSALYLCASSLARGLGEKLFFGSGTQLSVL.

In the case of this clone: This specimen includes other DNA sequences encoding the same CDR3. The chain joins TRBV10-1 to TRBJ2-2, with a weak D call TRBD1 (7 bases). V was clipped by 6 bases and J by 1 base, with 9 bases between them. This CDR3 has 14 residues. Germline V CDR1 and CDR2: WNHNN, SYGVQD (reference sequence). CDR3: CASRRDRNTGELFF. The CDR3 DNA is TGCGCCAGCAGGCGGGACAGGAACACCGGGGAGCTGTTTTTT.

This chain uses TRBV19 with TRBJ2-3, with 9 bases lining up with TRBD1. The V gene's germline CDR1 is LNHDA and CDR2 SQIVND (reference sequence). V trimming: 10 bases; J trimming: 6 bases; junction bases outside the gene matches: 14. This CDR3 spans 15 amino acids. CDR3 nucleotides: TGTGCCACCAACCCGGGACAGGGCTTACCGGATACGCAGTATTTT. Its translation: CATNPGQGLPDTQYF.

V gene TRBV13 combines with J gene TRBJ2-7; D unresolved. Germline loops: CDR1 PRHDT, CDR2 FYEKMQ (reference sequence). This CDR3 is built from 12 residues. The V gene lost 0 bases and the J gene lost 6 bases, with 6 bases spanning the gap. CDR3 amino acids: CASSLGPLEQYV. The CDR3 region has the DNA TGTGCCAGCAGCTTAGGCCCTCTCGAGCAGTACGTC.

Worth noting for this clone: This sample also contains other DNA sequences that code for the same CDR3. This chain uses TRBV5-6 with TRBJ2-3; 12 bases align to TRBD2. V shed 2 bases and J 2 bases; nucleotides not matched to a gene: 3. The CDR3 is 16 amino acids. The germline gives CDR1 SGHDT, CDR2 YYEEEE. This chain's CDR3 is CASSLRLAGVTDTQYF. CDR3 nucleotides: TGTGCCAGCAGCTTACGACTAGCGGGGGTCACAGATACGCAGTATTTT.

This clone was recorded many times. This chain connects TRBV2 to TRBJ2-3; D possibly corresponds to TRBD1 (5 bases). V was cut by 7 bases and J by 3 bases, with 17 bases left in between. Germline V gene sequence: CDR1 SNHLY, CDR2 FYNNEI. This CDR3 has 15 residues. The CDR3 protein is CASTGAREQTDTQYF. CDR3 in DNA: TGTGCCAGCACCGGTGCCAGGGAACAAACAGATACGCAGTATTTT.

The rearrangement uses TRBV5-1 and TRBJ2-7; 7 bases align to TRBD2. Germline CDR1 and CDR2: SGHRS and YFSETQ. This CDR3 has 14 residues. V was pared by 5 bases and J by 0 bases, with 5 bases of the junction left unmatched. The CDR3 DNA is TGCGCCAGCAGACTAGCGCTAAGCTCCTACGAGCAGTACTTC. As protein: CASRLALSSYEQYF.

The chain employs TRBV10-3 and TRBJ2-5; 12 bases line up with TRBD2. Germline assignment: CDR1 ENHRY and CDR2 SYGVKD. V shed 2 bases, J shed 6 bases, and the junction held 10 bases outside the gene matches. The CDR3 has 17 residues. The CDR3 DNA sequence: TGTGCCATCAGTGAGACGGGTACTAGCGGGGGGCTGAAGACCCAGTACTTC. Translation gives CAISETGTSGGLKTQYF.

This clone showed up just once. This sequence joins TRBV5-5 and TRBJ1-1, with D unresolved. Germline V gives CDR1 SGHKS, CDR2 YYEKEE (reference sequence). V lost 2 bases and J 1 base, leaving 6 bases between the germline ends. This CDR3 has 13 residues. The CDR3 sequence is CASSFSGNTEAFF. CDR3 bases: TGTGCCAGCAGCTTTTCAGGGAACACTGAAGCTTTCTTT.